By frequency in the sample, the clone carrying this T cell receptor (beta chain) is medium-sized (0.01 to 0.1%). These data are taken from a study of technical replicates of blood from four donors. Libraries were prepared by immunoSEQ multiplex PCR; TCRdb keeps only in-frame clonotypes and omits some of them. The sample has 50,000 to 70,000 clones; approximately 94% are singletons. Germline V gene sequence: CDR1 LGHNA, CDR2 YNFKEQ. The ends lost 0 bases at V and 4 bases at J; junction bases unmatched: 2. The CDR3 covers 15 residues. This TCR was sampled from a human donor in good health. Some clones in this sample may be carry-over from other donors' samples. Specimen: PBMCs. The rearrangement joins TRBV4-2 to TRBJ2-7; 11 bases agree with TRBD2. The CDR3 DNA follows: TGTGCCAGCAGCCAAGATACTAGCGGGAGTTACGAGCAGTACTTC. Translation gives CASSQDTSGSYEQYF.